This TCR beta chain originates from a study of early T cells in non-severe SARS-CoV-2 infection. About the research overall: Whole-blood bulk RNA, unsorted, was sequenced, and chains were unpaired. Whole-study results and caveats: Private and CD4 specificities were missed by VDJdb matching, which favored anti-spike CD8 responses.

Each single cDNA molecule received a unique molecular identifier. One entry per CDR3 protein results from TCRdb running MiXCR on the 5' RACE reads. The sample contains around 72,000 distinct CDR3 sequences, 9.5% to 13% of which appear only once. As regards this clonotype: Its antigen is unknown.

The V gene's germline CDR1 is MNHNY and CDR2 SVGAGI (reference sequence). The ends were cut back, 11 bases at V and 9 bases at J, with 14 bases in the middle. There are 11 residues in the CDR3. The source of this sequence is an adult who was a healthcare worker with PCR-confirmed SARS-CoV-2 infection or an uninfected control (not recorded which). The sequenced sample was whole blood, obtained at baseline. The rearrangement uses TRBV6-6 and TRBJ2-1; D might be TRBD2 (6 bases). CDR3 DNA sequence: TGTGCCGCATGGGGGGAACTTGAGCAGTTCTTC. Encoded protein: CAAWGELEQFF.